The 21 T cell receptor beta chains below come from one sample, sequenced in a study of regulatory T cells in long-lasting Graves disease. Time point: newly diagnosed GD, antithyroid drugs for less than 3 months. Scientists built the TCR library using RNA that was extracted from PBMCs. The TCR beta library used iRepertoire HTBI primers with Arm-PCR amplification of CDR3. In TCRdb, the multiplex PCR reads were re-called with MiXCR into one record per CDR3 protein. The repertoire holds 350,000 to 450,000 distinct CDR3 sequences, with under 15% as singletons. These records were also assigned to another study, of T cells in Graves' hyperthyroidism and ophthalmopathy.

Sample: peripheral blood mononuclear cells (PBMCs), taken at new diagnosis, from a patient treated with antithyroid drugs. The receptors shown here come from a woman in her 30s with Graves disease.

This clonotype was counted at least ten times. The rearrangement uses TRBV12-3 or TRBV12-4 and TRBJ2-7; no clear D gene. The CDR3 extends over 14 amino acids. Deletions cut 1 base from V and 0 bases from J, with 7 bases between. The CDR3 sequence: CASSLVGISYEQYF. CDR3 coding DNA: TGTGCCAGCAGTTTAGTTGGGATCTCCTACGAGCAGTACTTC.

This clonotype was recorded many times. J is TRBJ2-3 and V is TRBV20-1, with a possible D match to TRBD2 (7 bases). The germline V and J ends were trimmed by 7 bases and 6 bases, with 23 bases remaining between them. The CDR3 length is 15 residues. Germline lookup yields CDR1 DFQATT and CDR2 SNEGSKA (reference sequence). CDR3 sequence (DNA): TGCAGTGGGGGGCTTCGCGCGGGAGTAATGGATACGCAGTATTTT. Amino acid sequence: CSGGLRAGVMDTQYF.

This clonotype was recorded a few times. The chain is built from TRBV7-9 and TRBJ1-4; the match to TRBD1 covers 9 bases. This CDR3 has 15 amino acids. V was pared by 2 bases and J by 7 bases, with 5 bases of the junction left unmatched. CDR1 and CDR2 from the germline V gene are SEHNR and FQNEAQ (reference sequence). The CDR3 nucleotides are TGTGCCAGCAGCTTACCGGGACAGGGAGGTGAAAAACTGTTTTTT. It specifies CASSLPGQGGEKLFF.

The chain has TRBV12-3 or TRBV12-4 and TRBJ1-2; D ambiguous. The CDR3 has 11 amino acids. V lost 8 bases and J lost 6, with 10 bases in between. Here the CDR3 reads CASSYGHGYTF. The CDR3 DNA reads as TGTGCCAGCTCGTACGGTCATGGCTACACCTTC.

Note on this clonotype: The conserved phenylalanine or tryptophan normally closing the CDR3 is absent here, so this likely arose from a read error. Because the CDR3's place on the DNA is in doubt, the DNA is left out and the CDR3 is given as listed by TCRdb. The rearrangement links TRBV9 to TRBJ2-3; the D call TRBD1 from the table was never checked on the DNA. Looked up from germline, CDR1 is SGDLS and CDR2 is YYNGEE. Inclusive of both ends, the CDR3 amounts to 24 amino acids. The CDR3 loop reads CASREVIARLPNRVTPSRPIDPGP.

This clonotype was seen ten or more times. The chain links TRBV7-3 to TRBJ2-1; D unclear. Trimming pared 1 base from V and 5 bases from J, leaving 9 bases between. Germline values: CDR1 SGHTA, CDR2 FQGTGA. The CDR3 length is 14 residues. CDR3 protein: CASSLSKENNEQFF. CDR3 in DNA: TGTGCCAGCAGCTTAAGCAAGGAAAACAATGAGCAGTTCTTC.

This clonotype occurred many times. The chain employs TRBV5-1 and TRBJ1-2, with D possibly TRBD1 on 5 matching bases. Germline lookup yields CDR1 SGHRS and CDR2 YFSETQ. Trimming pared 5 bases from V and 2 bases from J, leaving 16 bases between. This CDR3 comprises 15 residues. The CDR3 region is CASRAGWDLNYGYTF. CDR3 in DNA: TGCGCCAGCAGAGCAGGGTGGGATCTCAACTATGGCTACACCTTC.

This clonotype was recorded at least ten times. V and J are TRBV12-3 or TRBV12-4 and TRBJ2-3, with TRBD2 matching 8 bases. The CDR3 length is 13 residues. The V segment lost 5 bases and the J segment 6 bases; nucleotides outside the gene matches: 4. CDR3: CASSHIAGDTQYF. The CDR3 region has the DNA TGTGCCAGCAGTCATATAGCGGGGGATACGCAGTATTTT.

In this sample, this clonotype turned up once. The J gene is TRBJ2-3, the V gene TRBV19, with D possibly called TRBD1 or TRBD2 (5 bases each). The germline CDR1 and CDR2 sequences are LNHDA and SQIVND (reference sequence). V lost 6 bases and J 6 bases, leaving 10 bases between the germline ends. The CDR3 extends over 12 amino acids. The CDR3 DNA reads as TGTGCCAGTAGATGGGACGGGGATACGCAGTATTTT. It translates to CASRWDGDTQYF.

This clonotype appeared many times. V and J are TRBV3-1 and TRBJ2-3; 11 bases match TRBD1. CDR3 length equals 15 residues. V was pared by 4 bases and J by 3 bases, with 3 bases of the junction left unmatched. Germline CDR1 LGHDT, CDR2 YNNKEL (reference sequence). CDR3 sequence: CASSPDRGRTDTQYF. Here the CDR3 DNA reads TGTGCCAGCAGCCCGGACAGGGGGCGAACAGATACGCAGTATTTT.

This clonotype was seen repeatedly, ten times or more. The chain's CDR3 is CASSAPPGTGDDEQYF. CDR3 DNA sequence: TGTGCCAGCAGCGCTCCCCCCGGGACAGGGGACGACGAGCAGTACTTC. J is TRBJ2-7 and V is TRBV6-1; 10 bases align to TRBD1. V shed 6 bases, J shed 5 bases, and the junction held 13 bases outside the gene matches. In germline, CDR1 is MNHNS, CDR2 SASEGT. There are 16 residues in the CDR3.

The chain is built from TRBV5-4 and TRBJ2-5, with 7 nucleotides matching TRBD2. The CDR3 totals 16 residues. CDR1 and CDR2 from the germline V gene are SGHNT and YYREEE (reference sequence). The trim removed 2 bases at V and 4 bases at J, leaving 11 bases unmatched. CDR3 residues: CASSLDLETSRETQYF. DNA for the CDR3: TGTGCCAGCAGCTTAGATTTGGAGACTAGCAGAGAGACCCAGTACTTC.

This clonotype was counted only a few times. The chain joins TRBV6-5 to TRBJ1-6, with no clear D. Germline CDR1 MNHEY, CDR2 SVGAGI. The CDR3 runs to 14 residues. Trimming removed 2 bases at V and 10 bases at J, with 12 bases between. The CDR3 DNA reads as TGTGCCAGCAGTTACAGGGAGATAAGCTCACCCCTCCACTTT. Its translation is CASSYREISSPLHF.

This clonotype was observed at least ten times. J is TRBJ1-2 and V is TRBV28, with D perhaps matching TRBD1 (5 bases). V gave up 3 bases and J gave up 2 bases, with 10 bases separating them. CDR3 length equals 14 residues. Germline loops: CDR1 MDHEN, CDR2 SYDVKM. This CDR3 is CASSFRNRNYGYTF. DNA for the CDR3: TGTGCCAGCAGTTTTAGAAACAGGAACTATGGCTACACCTTC.

This chain links TRBV4-1 with TRBJ2-5, with TRBD2 identical over 10 bases. V lost 3 bases and J lost 4; bases outside the gene matches: 5. CDR3 length: 15 residues. Germline V gene lookup returns CDR1 MGHRA and CDR2 YSYEKL. As DNA, the CDR3 is TGCGCCAGCAGCCATCTCCTAGCGGGAGTAGAGACCCAGTACTTC. Its translation is CASSHLLAGVETQYF.

V is TRBV7-3 and J is TRBJ2-3; weak D call: TRBD1 (6 bases). The CDR3 is 12 amino acids. The germline gives CDR1 SGHTA, CDR2 FQGTGA. V lost 4 bases and J lost 14, with 16 bases in between. The chain's CDR3 is CASSSEPGEMYF. The CDR3 DNA is TGTGCCAGCAGCTCCGAGCCAGGGGAGATGTATTTT.

The rearrangement joins TRBV6-2 or TRBV6-3 to TRBJ2-5, with 9 bases aligning to TRBD2. The CDR3 is 14 amino acids. Germline CDR1 reads MNHEY; CDR2 reads SVGEGT. Germline trimming cut 2 bases from V and 4 bases from J; bases unmatched to any gene: 2. CDR3 protein: CASSYGTSIETQYF. As DNA, the CDR3 is TGTGCCAGCAGTTACGGGACTAGCATAGAGACCCAGTACTTC.

This chain connects TRBV6-2 or TRBV6-3 to TRBJ1-1; TRBD1 might be the D (6 bases). Germline V CDR1 and CDR2: MNHEY, SVGEGT. V was trimmed by 7 bases and J by 9 bases, leaving 15 bases between them. The CDR3 extends over 12 amino acids. CDR3 DNA: TGTGCCAGCAAAAGGGGGGTTACGCAAGCTTTCTTT. Translating gives CASKRGVTQAFF.

This clonotype was observed a few times. This chain joins TRBV19 and TRBJ2-3, with D uncertain. The V gene lost 7 bases and the J gene lost 0 bases, with 14 bases spanning the gap. The germline gives CDR1 LNHDA, CDR2 SQIVND (reference sequence). This CDR3 comprises 15 residues. The CDR3 loop reads CASTPLLSSTDTQYF. The CDR3 bases are TGTGCCAGTACCCCTTTACTGTCTAGCACAGATACGCAGTATTTT.

The genes are TRBV20-1 and TRBJ2-3; possibly TRBD2 for D (5 bases). Germline values: CDR1 DFQATT, CDR2 SNEGSKA (reference sequence). The CDR3 is 15 residues long. The V and J ends lost 5 bases and 4 bases respectively, with 19 bases between them. The CDR3 reads CSALGASPGADTQYF. The CDR3, as DNA: TGCAGTGCTTTGGGCGCGTCTCCCGGGGCAGATACGCAGTATTTT.

This clonotype has just a few counts. The J gene is TRBJ1-2, the V gene TRBV6-2 or TRBV6-3; 8 bases agree with TRBD1. CDR1 MNHEY and CDR2 SVGEGT come from the germline V gene. The length of the CDR3 is 17 residues. V lost 1 base to trimming and J lost 4 bases; unmatched junction nucleotides: 11. The CDR3: CASSYLNRQGRSYGYTF. As DNA, the CDR3 is TGTGCCAGCAGTTACTTGAACCGACAGGGGCGCTCCTATGGCTACACCTTC.